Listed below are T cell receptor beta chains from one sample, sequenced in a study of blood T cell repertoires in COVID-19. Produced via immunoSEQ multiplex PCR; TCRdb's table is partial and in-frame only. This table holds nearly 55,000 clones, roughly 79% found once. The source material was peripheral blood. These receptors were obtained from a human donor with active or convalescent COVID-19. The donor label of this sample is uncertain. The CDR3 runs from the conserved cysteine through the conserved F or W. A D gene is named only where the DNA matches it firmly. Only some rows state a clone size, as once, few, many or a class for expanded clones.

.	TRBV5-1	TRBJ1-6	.	CASSLGGGEDSPLHF	TGCGCCAGCAGCTTGGGTGGTGGAGAGGATTCACCCCTCCACTTT
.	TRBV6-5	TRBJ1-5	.	CASKEYSNQPQHF	TGTGCCAGCAAGGAGTATAGCAATCAGCCCCAGCATTTT
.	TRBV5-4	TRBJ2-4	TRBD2	CASSPGLAGDIQYF	TGTGCCAGCAGCCCGGGACTAGCGGGAGACATTCAGTACTTC
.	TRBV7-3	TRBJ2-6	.	CASSPQTSIGANVLTF	TGTGCCAGCAGTCCACAGACTAGTATAGGGGCCAACGTCCTGACTTTC
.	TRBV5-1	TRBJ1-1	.	CASSTRQAADDTEAFF	TGCGCCAGCAGCACCCGACAGGCCGCGGACGACACTGAAGCTTTCTTT
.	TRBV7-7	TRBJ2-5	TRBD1	CASSQGTGVETQYF	TGTGCCAGCTCGCAAGGGACAGGGGTAGAGACCCAGTACTTC
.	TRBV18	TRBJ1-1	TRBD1	CASSPIAGGRSTEAFF	TGTGCCAGCTCACCTATCGCAGGGGGCAGGAGCACTGAAGCTTTCTTT
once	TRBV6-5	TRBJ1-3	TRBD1	CASRDRGQSGNTIYF	TGTGCCAGCAGGGACCGGGGACAGTCTGGAAACACCATATATTTT
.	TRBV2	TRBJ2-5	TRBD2	CASKKREVQETQYF	TGTGCCAGCAAGAAGCGGGAGGTCCAAGAGACCCAGTACTTC
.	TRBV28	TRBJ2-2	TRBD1	CASSADRANTGELFF	TGTGCCAGCAGTGCGGACAGGGCGAACACCGGGGAGCTGTTTTTT
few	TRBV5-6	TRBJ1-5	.	CASSLEGINQPQHF	TGTGCCAGCAGCTTGGAGGGGATAAATCAGCCCCAGCATTTT
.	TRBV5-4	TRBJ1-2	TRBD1	CASSYPGTGYGYTF	TGTGCCAGCAGCTATCCCGGGACAGGCTATGGCTACACCTTC
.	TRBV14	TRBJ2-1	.	CASSPLGRASYNEQFF	TGTGCCAGCAGCCCGCTTGGGCGGGCCTCCTACAATGAGCAGTTCTTC
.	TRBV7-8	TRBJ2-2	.	CASSLGVAGELFF	TGTGCCAGCAGCTTAGGAGTAGCCGGGGAGCTGTTTTTT
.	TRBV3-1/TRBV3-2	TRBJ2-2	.	CASSPSRTRGGELFF	TGTGCCAGCAGCCCCTCCCGGACCCGGGGCGGGGAGCTGTTTTTT